Below, 14 T cell receptor beta chains from the same sample are listed, as sequenced in a study of blood T cell repertoires in COVID-19. Repertoires were generated with immunoSEQ multiplex PCR, while TCRdb's copy carries only in-frame clones and drops some. The table lists under 150,000 clones, around 83% of them singletons. The sequencing sample was made of peripheral blood. These receptor sequences come from a man at least 80 years old with active or convalescent COVID-19.

This sequence joins TRBV6-2 or TRBV6-3 and TRBJ1-1; no clear D. Germline-derived CDR1 and CDR2 are MNHEY and SVGEGT. This CDR3 is 13 amino acids long. Trimming removed 3 bases at V and 3 bases at J, with 8 bases between. In DNA form, the CDR3 reads TGTGCCAGCAGTTATCGGAGGGACACTGAAGCTTTCTTT. The encoded protein is CASSYRRDTEAFF.

The chain couples TRBV2 to TRBJ1-1; D is unclear. CDR3 length: 12 amino acids. Germline assignment: CDR1 SNHLY and CDR2 FYNNEI. V was clipped by 4 bases and J by 5 bases, with 8 bases between them. The CDR3: CASSGRWTEAFF. The CDR3 DNA reads TGTGCCAGCAGTGGCAGGTGGACTGAAGCTTTCTTT. Drawing the rest from reference TRBV2 and TRBJ1-1, the complete variable domain is EPEVTQTPSHQVTQMGQEVILRCVPISNHLYFYWYRQILGQKVEFLVSFYNNEISEKSEIFDDQFSVERPDGSNFTLKIRSTKLEDSAMYFCASSGRWTEAFFGQGTRLTVV.

The J gene is TRBJ1-6, the V gene TRBV11-2; TRBD1 is a possible D gene (5 bases). The CDR3 has 14 residues. V shed 0 bases and J shed 7 bases, with 7 bases lying between them. Germline CDR1 SGHAT, CDR2 FQNNGV. CDR3 region: CASSLDRGNSPLHF. CDR3 bases: TGTGCCAGCAGCTTAGATCGGGGGAATTCACCCCTCCACTTT.

This chain links TRBV9 with TRBJ1-4; D call uncertain. The CDR3 runs 16 residues. The V gene's germline CDR1 is SGDLS and CDR2 YYNGEE. V lost 0 bases and J 3 bases, leaving 12 bases between the germline ends. The CDR3 sequence: CASSVGPTPSNEKLFF. The CDR3 region has the DNA TGTGCCAGCAGCGTAGGCCCGACTCCTTCTAATGAAAAACTGTTTTTT.

In this sample, this clone turned up a few times. The rearrangement links TRBV9 to TRBJ2-7; D possibly corresponds to TRBD2 (5 bases). With 9 bases removed from V and 2 bases from J, the gap between germline ends came to 21 bases. The CDR3 has 15 amino acids. Germline CDR1 SGDLS, CDR2 YYNGEE. CDR3 nucleotide sequence: TGTGCCAAGCGGTCAGCAAGGATTCCAGCCTACGAGCAGTACTTC. Translating gives CAKRSARIPAYEQYF. Drawing the rest from reference TRBV9 and TRBJ2-7, the complete variable domain is DSGVTQTPKHLITATGQRVTLRCSPRSGDLSVYWYQQSLDQGLQFLIQYYNGEERAKGNILERFSAQQFPDLHSELNLSSLELGDSALYFCAKRSARIPAYEQYFGPGTRLTVT.

CDR3 in amino acids: CASSPDRWPGELFF. The DNA for the CDR3 is TGTGCCAGCAGCCCCGACAGGTGGCCGGGGGAGCTGTTTTTT. The chain uses TRBV7-3 and TRBJ2-2, with a tentative D call TRBD1 (6 bases). This CDR3 has 14 amino acids. With 5 bases removed from V and 8 bases from J, the gap between germline ends came to 15 bases. Germline V gene sequence: CDR1 SGHTA, CDR2 FQGTGA.

V gene TRBV20-1 combines with J gene TRBJ1-2; 7 nucleotides line up with TRBD1. Germline assignment: CDR1 DFQATT and CDR2 SNEGSKA (reference sequence). The ends lost 4 bases at V and 6 bases at J; junction bases unmatched: 2. This CDR3 contains 11 residues. The DNA for the CDR3 is TGCAGTGCTATAGGACAGGATGGCTACACCTTC. Translation gives CSAIGQDGYTF.

The DNA for the CDR3 is TGCGCCAGCAGCCAAGTGTATCGTGAGACCCAGTACTTC. Its protein product is CASSQVYRETQYF. The rearrangement uses TRBV4-3 and TRBJ2-5; no clear D. The CDR3 is made up of 13 amino acids. Trimming stripped 1 base from V and 5 bases from J, with 8 bases between. CDR1 LGHNA and CDR2 YSLEER come from the germline V gene.

The table lists this clone with a count of one. The rearrangement joins TRBV19 to TRBJ1-1; D is unclear. Germline V CDR1 and CDR2: LNHDA, SQIVND (reference sequence). CDR3 length: 14 residues. The V gene lost 5 bases and the J gene lost 0 bases, with 10 bases spanning the gap. The CDR3, as DNA: TGTGCCAGTAGTCTTTCCGGGGTGAACACTGAAGCTTTCTTT. This translates into CASSLSGVNTEAFF.

This chain links TRBV2 with TRBJ1-2; D may be TRBD1 (6 bases). In germline, CDR1 is SNHLY, CDR2 FYNNEI. Trimming cost V 6 bases and J 4 bases, with 15 bases left between them. This CDR3 region has 14 residues. This CDR3 is CASRINREGYGYTF. The CDR3 nucleotides read TGTGCCAGCAGGATCAACAGGGAAGGCTATGGCTACACCTTC.

This sequence joins TRBV10-3 and TRBJ1-4; 7 bases match TRBD1. CDR1 and CDR2 from the germline V gene are ENHRY and SYGVKD. The CDR3 length is 14 residues. The V gene end was trimmed by 6 bases and the J gene end by 4 bases; junction bases not matched to a gene: 5. CDR3 in DNA: TGTGCCATCAGGGGGGACAGTAATAATGAAAAACTGTTTTTT. The encoded protein is CAIRGDSNNEKLFF.

This clone has just one count. The genes are TRBV5-4 and TRBJ2-7, with D possibly TRBD1 on 6 matching bases. Germline assignment: CDR1 SGHNT and CDR2 YYREEE (reference sequence). This CDR3 is 16 amino acids long. V gave up 3 bases and J gave up 0 bases, with 16 bases separating them. The CDR3 loop is CASSSGQTLSSYEQYF. CDR3 bases: TGTGCCAGCAGCTCCGGACAGACCTTAAGCTCCTACGAGCAGTACTTC.

The chain employs TRBV7-9 and TRBJ2-7; TRBD2 matches 7 bases. Trimming took 4 bases from V and 2 from J; bases not matched to a gene: 11. CDR1 and CDR2 (germline): SEHNR, FQNEAQ (reference sequence). This CDR3 is 16 amino acids long. CDR3 sequence reads: CASSSTGRGFTYEQYF. The CDR3 DNA follows: TGTGCCAGCAGCTCTACGGGGAGGGGTTTCACCTACGAGCAGTACTTC.

This clone was detected only a few times. The chain employs TRBV10-3 and TRBJ1-1; TRBD1 is a possible D gene (5 bases). There are 15 residues in the CDR3. Germline-derived CDR1 and CDR2 are ENHRY and SYGVKD. The V gene lost 7 bases and the J gene lost 1 base, with 16 bases spanning the gap. The CDR3 loop is CAITREDTGNTEAFF. The CDR3 DNA reads as TGTGCCATCACCCGCGAGGACACAGGGAACACTGAAGCTTTCTTT.